The next 21 T cell receptor beta chains were all read from a single sample in a study of PD-1 blockade in mismatch repair-deficient tumors. The repertoire was sequenced with immunoSEQ multiplex PCR; TCRdb's copy has only in-frame clones and lacks some. The repertoire holds approximately 38,000 clones, about four fifths seen once, with over 20% in the top ten. Source: peripheral blood, taken 4 weeks after starting pembrolizumab. These TCRs come from an adult with mismatch repair-deficient cancer.

This clone came up a few times. The V and J genes are TRBV19 and TRBJ2-7, with 10 bases aligning to TRBD2. The CDR3 has 14 amino acids. Germline lookup yields CDR1 LNHDA and CDR2 SQIVND (reference sequence). V lost 4 bases to trimming and J lost 0 bases; unmatched junction nucleotides: 0. CDR3 bases: TGTGCCAGTAGTACTAGCGGGAGCTCCTACGAGCAGTACTTC. This sequence encodes CASSTSGSSYEQYF.

V gene TRBV18 combines with J gene TRBJ2-5, with 7 bases aligning to TRBD1. The J call may be in error: the DNA end matches TRBJ2-7 better. There are 14 residues in the CDR3. The germline V gene encodes CDR1 KGHSH and CDR2 LQKENI. CDR3 coding DNA: TGTGCCAGCTCATCGACAGGGCGGATCTACGAGCAGTACTTC. Residues: CASSSTGRIYEQYF.

This clone was seen once. The rearrangement links TRBV7-6 to TRBJ2-7; D not resolved. V was cut by 1 base and J by 0 bases, with 10 bases left in between. Germline assignment: CDR1 SGHVS and CDR2 FNYEAQ. The CDR3 runs to 15 residues. The CDR3 here is CASSLELGYSYEQYF. CDR3 sequence (DNA): TGTGCCAGCAGCTTAGAGCTCGGGTACTCCTACGAGCAGTACTTC.

This chain uses TRBV5-6 with TRBJ2-7; 10 nucleotides align to TRBD2. This CDR3 has 15 amino acids. Trimming removed 0 bases from V and 4 bases from J; junction bases left unmatched: 4. The germline V gene has CDR1 SGHDT and CDR2 YYEEEE. DNA for the CDR3: TGTGCCAGCAGCTTGGAGCTAGCGGGAGCTTACGAGCAGTACTTC. It codes for CASSLELAGAYEQYF. Full variable domain (outside the CDR3, taken from reference TRBV5-6 and TRBJ2-7): DAGVTQSPTHLIKTRGQQVTLRCSPKSGHDTVSWYQQALGQGPQFIFQYYEEEERQRGNFPDRFSGHQFPNYSSELNVNALLLGDSALYLCASSLELAGAYEQYFGPGTRLTVT.

In this sample, this clone turned up once. This chain links TRBV4-3 with TRBJ2-7; tentatively, D is TRBD2 (7 bases). Per the germline V gene, CDR1 is LGHNA and CDR2 is YSLEER. The germline V and J ends were trimmed by 1 base and 1 base, with 17 bases remaining between them. This CDR3 has 17 residues. CDR3 nucleotide sequence: TGCGCCAGCAGCCAAGCCCTAGGGGGGGTAGCGTCCTACGAGCAGTACTTC. Translation gives CASSQALGGVASYEQYF.

This clone was observed a handful of times. This chain connects TRBV7-6 to TRBJ2-1; D is ambiguous. The CDR3 covers 16 residues. Germline values: CDR1 SGHVS, CDR2 FNYEAQ. The germline V and J ends were trimmed by 5 bases and 5 bases, with 19 bases remaining between them. The CDR3 spells CASSPVPVGLDNEQFF. CDR3 sequence (DNA): TGTGCCAGCAGCCCAGTCCCGGTGGGCTTAGACAATGAGCAGTTCTTC.

This sequence joins TRBV29-1 and TRBJ2-1, with D maybe TRBD1 (5 bases). The CDR3 length is 13 residues. V lost 3 bases to trimming and J lost 0 bases, with 6 bases between them. CDR1 is SQVTM, CDR2 ANQGSEA, per germline. The CDR3 here is CSVDRVSYNEQFF. DNA for the CDR3: TGCAGCGTTGACAGGGTCTCCTACAATGAGCAGTTCTTC.

The CDR3 spells CASSGQLFTGELFF. CDR3 bases: TGTGCCAGCAGCGGACAGTTATTCACCGGGGAGCTGTTTTTT. The V and J genes are TRBV7-8 and TRBJ2-2; possible D gene TRBD1, 6 bases. Trimming took off 5 bases at V and 4 bases at J, with 11 bases between the two ends. The CDR3 is 14 residues long. Germline V CDR1 and CDR2: SGHVS, FQNEAQ.

This clone showed up just a few times. This chain uses TRBV7-2 with TRBJ2-3; TRBD2 aligns across 8 bases. V trimming: 2 bases; J trimming: 4 bases; junction bases outside the gene matches: 5. Germline CDR1 SGHTA, CDR2 FQGNSA. The CDR3 is made up of 15 amino acids. CDR3 nucleotide sequence: TGTGCCAGCAGCTTAAGGGGACTAGATGCAGATACGCAGTATTTT. This encodes CASSLRGLDADTQYF.

The J gene is TRBJ2-3, the V gene TRBV5-1, with D possibly matching TRBD1 (6 bases). V was pared by 4 bases and J by 4 bases, with 13 bases between. Germline assignment: CDR1 SGHRS and CDR2 YFSETQ. The CDR3 consists of 14 residues. CDR3 region: CASSVDSTSDTQYF. The CDR3 nucleotides read TGCGCCAGCAGCGTGGACAGTACCTCAGATACGCAGTATTTT.

This clone occurred once. The gene calls are TRBV4-1 and TRBJ1-4; D might be TRBD1 (5 bases). The CDR3 runs to 16 residues. V was shortened by 4 bases and J by 0 bases, with 12 bases between the two germline ends. Germline assignment: CDR1 MGHRA and CDR2 YSYEKL. The CDR3 reads CASSLGTVATNEKLFF. The CDR3 DNA sequence: TGCGCCAGCAGCCTTGGGACCGTAGCAACTAATGAAAAACTGTTTTTT.

This clone came up once. CDR3 residues: CASSFVIAGRMGNTIYF. CDR3 sequence (DNA): TGTGCCAGCAGCTTTGTGATAGCAGGGCGGATGGGAAACACCATATATTTT. The chain is built from TRBV7-9 and TRBJ1-3, with D possibly being TRBD1 (5 bases). Germline loops: CDR1 SEHNR, CDR2 FQNEAQ (reference sequence). The V gene lost 3 bases and the J gene lost 4 bases, with 19 bases spanning the gap. The length of the CDR3 is 17 residues.

The chain uses TRBV6-5 and TRBJ2-7; D is ambiguous. Per the germline V gene, CDR1 is MNHEY and CDR2 is SVGAGI. The CDR3 spans 14 residues. V was cut by 0 bases and J by 2 bases, with 8 bases left in between. CDR3 DNA: TGTGCCAGCAGTTACTCGGGGATCACCTACGAGCAGTACTTC. This encodes CASSYSGITYEQYF.

J is TRBJ2-1 and V is TRBV5-1; 13 nucleotides align to TRBD2. J gave up 8 bases and V 1 base, and 6 bases lay outside the gene matches. CDR3 length: 16 residues. CDR1 is SGHRS and CDR2 is YFSETQ in the germline V gene. The CDR3, as DNA: TGCGCCAGCAGCTTGTCCGGACTAGCGGGAGCAGATGAGCAGTTCTTC. Translating gives CASSLSGLAGADEQFF.

The chain uses TRBV28 and TRBJ2-5, with TRBD2 identical over 7 bases. The CDR3 is made up of 16 amino acids. Germline V gene sequence: CDR1 MDHEN, CDR2 SYDVKM. Unmatched junction bases numbered 13, after V lost 6 bases and J lost 3 bases. DNA for the CDR3: TGTGCCAGCAGCCCTTTCGGGAGGTCGAAGGAAGAGACCCAGTACTTC. It is translated as CASSPFGRSKEETQYF.

The V and J genes are TRBV4-2 and TRBJ2-1; 7 positions match TRBD2. V dropped 0 bases and J dropped 0; count of bases not matched to a gene: 8. Germline V gene sequence: CDR1 LGHNA, CDR2 YNFKEQ. The CDR3 extends over 18 amino acids. CDR3: CASSQDGGDRHSYNEQFF. The CDR3 DNA is TGTGCCAGCAGCCAAGATGGGGGGGACCGGCACTCCTACAATGAGCAGTTCTTC.

The rearrangement joins TRBV30 to TRBJ2-6; a possible D gene is TRBD2 (5 bases). Germline assignment: CDR1 GTSNPN and CDR2 SVGIG (reference sequence). Trimming shortened V by 5 bases and J by 0 bases, and 14 bases separated the two germline ends. The CDR3 runs to 16 residues. CDR3 bases: TGTGCCTGGGAGGAGGCGGGTGCCTCTGGGGCCAACGTCCTGACTTTC. It translates to CAWEEAGASGANVLTF.

The chain combines TRBV29-1 with TRBJ2-5; D is possibly TRBD1 or TRBD2 (5 bases each). Germline assignment: CDR1 SQVTM and CDR2 ANQGSEA. With 3 bases removed from V and 1 base from J, the gap between germline ends came to 15 bases. The CDR3 is 15 amino acids. The CDR3 DNA reads as TGCAGCGTTGAGGGACCCAGGGAGAGCCAAGAGACCCAGTACTTC. Translating it yields CSVEGPRESQETQYF.

The chain combines TRBV9 with TRBJ1-2; D perhaps matches TRBD1 (6 bases). Between the trimmed V and J ends, which lost 5 bases and 4 bases, there was a span of 18 bases. Looked up from germline, CDR1 is SGDLS and CDR2 is YYNGEE. The CDR3 has 15 amino acids. CDR3 residues: CASSHKTGIAYGYTF. CDR3 nucleotides: TGTGCCAGCAGTCACAAAACAGGGATCGCCTATGGCTACACCTTC.

This chain uses TRBV7-9 with TRBJ2-2; TRBD2 matches at 9 bases. CDR1 is SEHNR, CDR2 FQNEAQ, per germline (reference sequence). V trimming: 4 bases; J trimming: 2 bases; junction bases outside the gene matches: 5. This CDR3 contains 16 residues. CDR3 DNA sequence: TGTGCCAGCAGCTCAAGGACTAGCGTAAACACCGGGGAGCTGTTTTTT. Protein: CASSSRTSVNTGELFF.

V is TRBV21-1 and J is TRBJ2-3; the table's D call of TRBD2 was not tested on the DNA. TRBV21-1 is classified as a pseudogene. CDR3 length: 18 amino acids. CDR3: CASSKERGGRKSTDTQYF. In nucleotides, the CDR3 is TGTGCCAGCAGCAAAGAAAGGGGGGGGCGAAAGAGCACAGATACGCAGTATTTT.